The 18 T cell receptor beta chains given below trace back to one sample, sequenced in a study of cytomegalovirus exposure and HLA in healthy donors (dated by TCRdb to 2015 to 2018). Library prep was done by the immunoSEQ multiplex PCR assay. Imported from immuneACCESS, the table was reduced by TCRdb to in-frame sequences with V and J called. These copies leave out some clones; in studies compared against another copy, an unresolved V gene accounts for under half, and the cause of the remainder is not known. This sample comprises 230,000 or so clones, 88% of them detected only once. The leading ten clones occupy approximately 2.9% of the sample. Material: PBMCs. The receptors here all came from a woman between 18 and 30 years old in good health and CMV-seronegative.

The gene calls are TRBV27 and TRBJ2-1; 9 bases agree with TRBD2. The CDR3 has 15 amino acids. Germline CDR1 MNHEY, CDR2 SMNVEV (reference sequence). V trimming: 6 bases; J trimming: 8 bases; junction bases outside the gene matches: 11. The chain's CDR3 is CASRSETGTSYEQFF. CDR3 in DNA: TGTGCCAGCAGATCCGAGACCGGGACTAGCTATGAGCAGTTCTTC.

This chain connects TRBV19 to TRBJ2-6; no clear D gene. V gave up 7 bases and J gave up 1 base, with 14 bases separating them. The CDR3 is 16 amino acids. Germline CDR1 and CDR2: LNHDA and SQIVND (reference sequence). CDR3 residues: CASNINSFSGANVLTF. The CDR3 coding sequence is TGTGCCAGTAATATCAACAGCTTTTCTGGGGCCAACGTCCTGACTTTC.

The chain has TRBV12-1 and TRBJ1-1; the D call of TRBD1 is as the table states it, not checked on the DNA. TRBV12-1 is labeled a pseudogene. This CDR3 has 15 amino acids. CDR3 sequence reads: CASSTSGTGPRTAFF. DNA for the CDR3: TGTGCCAGCAGCACCTCCGGGACAGGTCCCCGTACAGCTTTCTTT.

This clone has just a few counts. The J gene is TRBJ2-7, the V gene TRBV9; 8 bases are shared with TRBD2. This CDR3 comprises 15 residues. With V trimmed by 4 bases and J by 2 bases, 8 bases remained unmatched. The germline V gene encodes CDR1 SGDLS and CDR2 YYNGEE. The CDR3 sequence: CASSPHSGNAYEQYF. CDR3 bases: TGTGCCAGCAGCCCCCATAGCGGGAACGCCTACGAGCAGTACTTC.

This chain links TRBV27 with TRBJ2-3; TRBD2 might be the D (6 bases). Trimming took 6 bases from V and 9 from J, leaving 19 bases between them. The CDR3 runs to 14 residues. Germline CDR1 and CDR2: MNHEY and SMNVEV (reference sequence). The CDR3 loop is CASSSTPQGGTQYF. In DNA, the CDR3 is TGTGCCAGCAGCTCCACACCCCAGGGAGGCACGCAGTATTTT.

The chain employs TRBV2 and TRBJ2-6, with D maybe TRBD2 (6 bases). The CDR3 length is 15 residues. The germline V and J ends were trimmed by 8 bases and 4 bases, with 15 bases remaining between them. Germline V gene sequence: CDR1 SNHLY, CDR2 FYNNEI. The CDR3 region has the DNA TGTGCCAGCTGGGACTCTGCGTCGGGGGCCAACGTCCTGACTTTC. The encoded protein is CASWDSASGANVLTF.

The V and J genes are TRBV9 and TRBJ1-5; weak D call: TRBD1 (6 bases). The CDR3 consists of 14 residues. The V gene lost 3 bases and the J gene lost 0 bases, with 7 bases spanning the gap. Germline-derived CDR1 and CDR2 are SGDLS and YYNGEE. The CDR3: CASSAGDSNQPQHF. In DNA, the CDR3 is TGTGCCAGCAGCGCAGGGGATAGCAATCAGCCCCAGCATTTT. The entire variable domain, with the rest obtained from reference TRBV9 and TRBJ1-5, is as follows: DSGVTQTPKHLITATGQRVTLRCSPRSGDLSVYWYQQSLDQGLQFLIQYYNGEERAKGNILERFSAQQFPDLHSELNLSSLELGDSALYFCASSAGDSNQPQHFGDGTRLSIL.

The genes are TRBV4-3 and TRBJ1-5, with D maybe TRBD1 (5 bases). From germline, CDR1 is LGHNA and CDR2 YSLEER. V lost 0 bases and J lost 3, with 9 bases in between. This CDR3 is built from 15 residues. The CDR3 reads CASSQESGINQPQHF. In nucleotides, the CDR3 is TGCGCCAGCAGCCAAGAGTCAGGGATCAATCAGCCCCAGCATTTT.

V and J are TRBV27 and TRBJ2-4; D is uncertain. Germline assignment: CDR1 MNHEY and CDR2 SMNVEV (reference sequence). V was pared by 5 bases and J by 0 bases, with 8 bases between. The CDR3 is made up of 14 amino acids. This chain's CDR3 is CASSPLLAKNIQYF. CDR3 bases: TGTGCCAGCAGTCCTCTACTAGCCAAAAACATTCAGTACTTC.

The CDR3 sequence is CASSDGTASYGYTF. The CDR3 DNA is TGTGCCAGCAGCGACGGGACAGCCTCTTATGGCTACACCTTC. This rearrangement joins TRBV6-5 to TRBJ1-2, with 7 positions matching TRBD1. The CDR3 contains 14 residues. The germline CDR1 and CDR2 sequences are MNHEY and SVGAGI. V was pared by 6 bases and J by 5 bases, with 9 bases of the junction left unmatched.

The chain links TRBV4-1 to TRBJ1-1; a possible D gene is TRBD1 (5 bases). This CDR3 region has 18 residues. Trimming pared 3 bases from V and 1 base from J, leaving 21 bases between. Germline V lookup: CDR1 MGHRA, CDR2 YSYEKL. CDR3 region: CASSQERFWGEGNTEAFF. The CDR3 DNA reads TGCGCCAGCAGCCAGGAACGGTTTTGGGGGGAAGGGAACACTGAAGCTTTCTTT.

This clone was counted a single time. The J gene is TRBJ1-5, the V gene TRBV4-1; D is perhaps TRBD1 (6 bases). The CDR3 totals 15 residues. Germline CDR1 reads MGHRA; CDR2 reads YSYEKL. V was pared by 3 bases and J by 4 bases, with 13 bases between. The CDR3 sequence: CASSQHLGQNQPQHF. The CDR3 DNA sequence: TGCGCCAGCAGCCAGCATCTTGGACAGAATCAGCCCCAGCATTTT.

V usage is TRBV6-5 and J usage is TRBJ2-3; 8 bases are a match to TRBD1. CDR1 is MNHEY, CDR2 SVGAGI, per germline. The length of the CDR3 is 16 residues. With 2 bases clipped from V and 4 bases from J, the junction kept 8 bases outside the gene matches. CDR3 bases: TGTGCCAGCAGTTACCCGCCTATGACAGGGGCAGATACGCAGTATTTT. Its protein product is CASSYPPMTGADTQYF.

The rearrangement links TRBV27 to TRBJ2-3, with 9 nucleotides matching TRBD2. The J segment lost 2 bases and the V segment lost 6 bases, leaving 6 bases of the junction unmatched. The germline CDR1 and CDR2 sequences are MNHEY and SMNVEV (reference sequence). The CDR3 is 15 residues long. CDR3 amino acids: CASRGRLAVTDTQYF. Here the CDR3 DNA reads TGTGCCAGCAGGGGAAGACTAGCGGTCACAGATACGCAGTATTTT.

This clone is a singleton in its sample. The CDR3 DNA sequence: TGCGCCAGCAGCCCCGGTGTCAGGGGAGTAGCCAAAAACATTCAGTACTTC. This gives the protein CASSPGVRGVAKNIQYF. The V gene is TRBV4-1, the J gene TRBJ2-4; D possibly corresponds to TRBD1 (6 bases). The CDR3 contains 17 residues. CDR1 is MGHRA and CDR2 is YSYEKL in the germline V gene. Trimming left V 4 bases short and J 0 bases short, with 16 bases between.

This rearrangement joins TRBV11-2 to TRBJ2-1, with 7 bases that match TRBD2. The V and J ends lost 7 bases and 9 bases, in that order; junction bases with no gene match: 15. CDR1 is SGHAT, CDR2 FQNNGV, per germline. This CDR3 is 15 amino acids long. CDR3 loop: CASTSQAPPGGEQFF. As DNA, the CDR3 is TGTGCCAGCACCTCTCAGGCTCCGCCGGGGGGTGAGCAGTTCTTC.

The V gene is TRBV10-2, the J gene TRBJ1-2; 7 bases line up with TRBD1. Losses at the gene ends were 3 bases for V and 3 bases for J; bases not matched to a gene: 7. The CDR3 runs 15 residues. Per the germline V gene, CDR1 is WSHSY and CDR2 is SAAADI. CDR3 nucleotides: TGCGCCAGCAGTGAAACCGGGACAGAATACTATGGCTACACCTTC. This gives the protein CASSETGTEYYGYTF.

The chain links TRBV27 to TRBJ2-2, with TRBD2 matching 10 bases. Germline V gene data show CDR1 as MNHEY and CDR2 as SMNVEV (reference sequence). This CDR3 is built from 14 residues. V was pared by 5 bases and J by 10 bases, with 7 bases of the junction left unmatched. This CDR3 reads CASSPQGLAAELFF. The CDR3 DNA reads TGTGCCAGCAGTCCACAAGGACTAGCGGCGGAGCTGTTTTTT.